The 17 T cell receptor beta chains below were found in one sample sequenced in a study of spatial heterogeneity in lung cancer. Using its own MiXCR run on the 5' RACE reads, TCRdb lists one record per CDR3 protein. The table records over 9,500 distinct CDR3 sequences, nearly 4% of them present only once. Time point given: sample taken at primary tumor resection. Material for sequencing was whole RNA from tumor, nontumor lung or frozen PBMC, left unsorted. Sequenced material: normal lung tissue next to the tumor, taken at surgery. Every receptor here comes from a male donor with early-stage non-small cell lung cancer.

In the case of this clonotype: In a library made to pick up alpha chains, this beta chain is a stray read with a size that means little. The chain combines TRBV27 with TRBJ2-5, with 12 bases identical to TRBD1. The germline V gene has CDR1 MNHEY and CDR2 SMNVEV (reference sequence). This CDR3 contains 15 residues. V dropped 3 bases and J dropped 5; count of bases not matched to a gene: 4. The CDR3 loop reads CASSFGTGGEETQYF. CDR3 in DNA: TGTGCCAGCAGTTTTGGGACAGGGGGCGAGGAGACCCAGTACTTC.

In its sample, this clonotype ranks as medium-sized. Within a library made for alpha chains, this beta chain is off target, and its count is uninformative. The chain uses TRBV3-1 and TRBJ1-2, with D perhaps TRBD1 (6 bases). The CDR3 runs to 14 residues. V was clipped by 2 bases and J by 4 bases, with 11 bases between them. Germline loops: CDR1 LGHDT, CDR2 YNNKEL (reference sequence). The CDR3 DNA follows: TGTGCCAGCAGCCAACTCGCCAGGGGCTATGGCTACACCTTC. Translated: CASSQLARGYGYTF.

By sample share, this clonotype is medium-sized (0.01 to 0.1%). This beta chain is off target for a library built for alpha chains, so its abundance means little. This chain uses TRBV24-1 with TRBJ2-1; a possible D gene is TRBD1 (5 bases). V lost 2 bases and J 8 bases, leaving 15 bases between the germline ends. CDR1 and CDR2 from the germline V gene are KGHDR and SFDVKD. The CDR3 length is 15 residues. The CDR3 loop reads CATSDSDTRMDEQFF. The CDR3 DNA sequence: TGTGCCACCAGTGATTCGGACACCAGGATGGATGAGCAGTTCTTC.

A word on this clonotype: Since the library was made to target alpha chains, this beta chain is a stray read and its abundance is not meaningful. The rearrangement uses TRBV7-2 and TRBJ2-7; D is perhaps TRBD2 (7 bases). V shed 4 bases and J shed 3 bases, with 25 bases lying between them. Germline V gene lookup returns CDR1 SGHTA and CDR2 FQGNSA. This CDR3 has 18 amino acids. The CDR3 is CASSSIRRGGMKNYEQYF. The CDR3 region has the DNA TGTGCCAGCAGCTCCATCCGGAGGGGGGGAATGAAGAACTACGAGCAGTACTTC.

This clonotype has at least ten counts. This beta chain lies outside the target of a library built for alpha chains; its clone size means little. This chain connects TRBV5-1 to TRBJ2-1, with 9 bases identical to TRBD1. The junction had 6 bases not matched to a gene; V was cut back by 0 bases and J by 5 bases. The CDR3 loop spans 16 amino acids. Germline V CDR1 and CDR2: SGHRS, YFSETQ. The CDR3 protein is CASSLGHRDRDNEQFF. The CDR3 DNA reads TGCGCCAGCAGCTTGGGCCACCGGGACAGGGACAATGAGCAGTTCTTC.

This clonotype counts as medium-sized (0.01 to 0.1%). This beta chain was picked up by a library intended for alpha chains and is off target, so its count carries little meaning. The CDR3 DNA reads as TGCAGTGGCGGGGACCCTCACGTAGCCAAAAACATTCAGTACTTC. Its translation: CSGGDPHVAKNIQYF. This rearrangement joins TRBV20-1 to TRBJ2-4; D is perhaps TRBD2 (6 bases). CDR1 and CDR2 from the germline V gene are DFQATT and SNEGSKA (reference sequence). This CDR3 region has 15 residues. The germline V and J ends were trimmed by 7 bases and 0 bases, with 16 bases remaining between them.

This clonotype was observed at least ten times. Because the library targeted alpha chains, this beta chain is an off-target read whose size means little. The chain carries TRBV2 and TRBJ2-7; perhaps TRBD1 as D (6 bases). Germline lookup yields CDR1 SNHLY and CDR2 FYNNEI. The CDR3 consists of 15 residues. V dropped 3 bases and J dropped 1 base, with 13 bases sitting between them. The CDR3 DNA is TGTGCCAGCAGTGAGGTAGGCAGGGGATCCTACGAGCAGTACTTC. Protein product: CASSEVGRGSYEQYF.

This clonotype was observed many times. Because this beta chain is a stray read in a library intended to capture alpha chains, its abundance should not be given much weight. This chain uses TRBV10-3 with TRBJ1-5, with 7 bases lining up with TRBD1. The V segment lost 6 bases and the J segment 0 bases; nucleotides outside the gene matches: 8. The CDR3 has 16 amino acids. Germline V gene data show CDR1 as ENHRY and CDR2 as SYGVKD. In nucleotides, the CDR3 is TGTGCCATCAGCCGGACAGGTCCCTATAGCAATCAGCCCCAGCATTTT. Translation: CAISRTGPYSNQPQHF.

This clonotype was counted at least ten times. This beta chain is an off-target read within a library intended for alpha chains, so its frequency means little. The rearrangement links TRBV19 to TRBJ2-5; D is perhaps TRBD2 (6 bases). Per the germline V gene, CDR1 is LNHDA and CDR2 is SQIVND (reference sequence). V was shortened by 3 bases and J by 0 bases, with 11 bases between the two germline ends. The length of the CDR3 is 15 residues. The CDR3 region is CASSIGGADQETQYF. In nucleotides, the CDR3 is TGTGCCAGTAGTATTGGAGGGGCAGACCAAGAGACCCAGTACTTC.

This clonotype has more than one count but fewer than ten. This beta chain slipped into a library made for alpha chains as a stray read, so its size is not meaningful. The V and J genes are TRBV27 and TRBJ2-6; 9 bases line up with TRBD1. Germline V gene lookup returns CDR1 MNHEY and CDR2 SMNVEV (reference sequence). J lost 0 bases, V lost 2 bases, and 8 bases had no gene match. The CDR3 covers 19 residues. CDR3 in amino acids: CASSLRGQGSSSGANVLTF. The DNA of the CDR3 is TGTGCCAGCAGTTTACGGGGACAGGGATCAAGCTCTGGGGCCAACGTCCTGACTTTC.

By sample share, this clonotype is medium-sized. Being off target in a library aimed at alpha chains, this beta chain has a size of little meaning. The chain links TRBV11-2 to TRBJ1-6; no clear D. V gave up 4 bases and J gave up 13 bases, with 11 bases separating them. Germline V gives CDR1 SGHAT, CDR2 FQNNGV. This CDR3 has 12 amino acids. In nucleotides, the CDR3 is TGTGCCAGCAGCTCCAATGACCGTCCCCTCCACTTT. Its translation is CASSSNDRPLHF.

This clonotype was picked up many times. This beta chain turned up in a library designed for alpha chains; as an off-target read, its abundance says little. The CDR3 DNA reads TGTGCCACCCACTTCGTCGGGGGGGGGGAGCAGTTCTTC. Translation: CATHFVGGGEQFF. The V call is TRBV6-6, the J call TRBJ2-1, with TRBD2 matching 8 bases. Germline CDR1 and CDR2: MNHNY and SVGAGI (reference sequence). Trimming cost V 10 bases and J 10 bases; bases outside gene matches: 12. The CDR3 length is 13 residues.

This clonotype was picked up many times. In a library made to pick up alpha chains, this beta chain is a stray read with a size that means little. The CDR3 DNA is TGTGCCAGCAGTCGCTGGGCTAGCGGGAGTATCCTGGGGTTCGAGCAGTACTTC. This sequence encodes CASSRWASGSILGFEQYF. The chain recombines TRBV27 with TRBJ2-7; 10 bases are a match to TRBD2. Germline loops: CDR1 MNHEY, CDR2 SMNVEV (reference sequence). V was clipped by 5 bases and J by 6 bases; unmatched bases: 19. The CDR3 consists of 18 residues.

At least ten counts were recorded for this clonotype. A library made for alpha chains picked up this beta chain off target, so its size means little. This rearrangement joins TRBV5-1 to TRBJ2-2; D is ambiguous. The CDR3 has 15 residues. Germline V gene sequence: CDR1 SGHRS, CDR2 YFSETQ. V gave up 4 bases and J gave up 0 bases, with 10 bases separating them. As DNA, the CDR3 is TGCGCCAGCAGCGGCAGGAACTCGAACACCGGGGAGCTGTTTTTT. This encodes CASSGRNSNTGELFF.

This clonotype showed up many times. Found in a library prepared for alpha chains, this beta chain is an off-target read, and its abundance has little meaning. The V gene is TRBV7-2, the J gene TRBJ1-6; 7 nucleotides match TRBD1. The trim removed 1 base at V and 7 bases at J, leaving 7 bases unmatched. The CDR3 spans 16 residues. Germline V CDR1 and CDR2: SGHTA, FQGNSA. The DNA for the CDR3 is TGTGCCAGCAGCTTAGATACCGGGACAGCGAATTCACCCCTCCACTTT. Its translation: CASSLDTGTANSPLHF.

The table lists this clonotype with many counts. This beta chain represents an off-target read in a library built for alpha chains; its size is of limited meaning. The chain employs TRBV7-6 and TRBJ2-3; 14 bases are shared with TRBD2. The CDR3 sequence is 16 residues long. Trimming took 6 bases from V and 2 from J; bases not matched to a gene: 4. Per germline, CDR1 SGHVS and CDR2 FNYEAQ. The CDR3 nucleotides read TGTGCCAGCAGGAGGACTAGCGGGGGGTCCACAGATACGCAGTATTTT. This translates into CASRRTSGGSTDTQYF.

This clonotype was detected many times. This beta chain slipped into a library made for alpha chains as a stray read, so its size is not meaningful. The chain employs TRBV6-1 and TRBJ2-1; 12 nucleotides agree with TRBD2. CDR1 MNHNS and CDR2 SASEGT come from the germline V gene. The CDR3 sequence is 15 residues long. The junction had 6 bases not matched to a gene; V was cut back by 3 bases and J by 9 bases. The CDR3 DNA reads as TGTGCCAGCAGTGAGGCTAGCGGGGGGGCCAGTGAGCAGTTCTTC. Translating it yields CASSEASGGASEQFF.